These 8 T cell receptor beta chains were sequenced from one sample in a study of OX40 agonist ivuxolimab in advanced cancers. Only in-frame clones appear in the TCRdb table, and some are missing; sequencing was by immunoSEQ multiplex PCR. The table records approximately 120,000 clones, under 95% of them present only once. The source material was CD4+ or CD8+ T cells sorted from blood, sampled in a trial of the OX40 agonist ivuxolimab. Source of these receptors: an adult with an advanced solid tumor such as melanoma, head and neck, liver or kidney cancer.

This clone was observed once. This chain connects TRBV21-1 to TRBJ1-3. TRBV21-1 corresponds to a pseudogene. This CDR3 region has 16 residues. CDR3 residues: CASSPCGTPEGNTIYF. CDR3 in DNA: TGTGCCAGCAGCCCATGCGGGACTCCCGAGGGAAACACCATATATTTT.

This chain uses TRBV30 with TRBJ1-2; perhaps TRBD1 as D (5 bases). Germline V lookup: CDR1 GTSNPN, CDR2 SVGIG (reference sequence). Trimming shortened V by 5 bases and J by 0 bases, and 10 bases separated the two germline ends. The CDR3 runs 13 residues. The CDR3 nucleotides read TGTGCCTGGGACAGTGCCACTAACTATGGCTACACCTTC. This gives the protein CAWDSATNYGYTF.

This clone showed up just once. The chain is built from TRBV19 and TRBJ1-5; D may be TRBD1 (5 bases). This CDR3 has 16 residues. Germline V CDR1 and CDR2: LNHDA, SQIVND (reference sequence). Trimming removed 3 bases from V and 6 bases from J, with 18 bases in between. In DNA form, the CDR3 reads TGTGCCAGTAGTATCCCGACAAGGGGTGGGGGTCAGCCCCAGCATTTT. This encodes CASSIPTRGGGQPQHF.

The CDR3: CASSPRPGTVTGELFF. CDR3 bases: TGTGCCAGCAGCCCGCGACCCGGGACAGTCACCGGGGAGCTGTTTTTT. The rearrangement uses TRBV7-2 and TRBJ2-2; the match to TRBD1 covers 7 bases. This CDR3 region has 16 residues. Germline CDR1 and CDR2: SGHTA and FQGNSA. Trimming removed 5 bases from V and 4 bases from J; junction bases left unmatched: 10.

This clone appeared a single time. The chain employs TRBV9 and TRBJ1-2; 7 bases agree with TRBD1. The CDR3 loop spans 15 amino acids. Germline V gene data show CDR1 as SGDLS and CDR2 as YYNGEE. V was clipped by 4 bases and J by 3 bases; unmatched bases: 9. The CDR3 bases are TGTGCCAGCAGCCCTAGGAGACAGGGTGACTATGGCTACACCTTC. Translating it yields CASSPRRQGDYGYTF.

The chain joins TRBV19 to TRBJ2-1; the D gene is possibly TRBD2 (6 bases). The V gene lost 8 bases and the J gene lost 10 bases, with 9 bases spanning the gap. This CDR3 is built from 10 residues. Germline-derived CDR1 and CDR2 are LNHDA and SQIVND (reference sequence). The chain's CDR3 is CASSAGEQFF. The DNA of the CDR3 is TGTGCCAGTTCTGCGGGGGAGCAGTTCTTC.

The CDR3 sequence: CASSLTAEAFF. The CDR3 DNA reads as TGTGCCAGCAGTCTGACAGCTGAAGCTTTCTTT. The V gene is TRBV28, the J gene TRBJ1-1; the D gene is possibly TRBD1 (5 bases). The germline V gene encodes CDR1 MDHEN and CDR2 SYDVKM. The V gene lost 5 bases and the J gene lost 6 bases, with 7 bases spanning the gap. This CDR3 contains 11 residues. The full variable domain, in which reference TRBV28 and TRBJ1-1 provide the parts outside the CDR3, is DVKVTQSSRYLVKRTGEKVFLECVQDMDHENMFWYRQDPGLGLRLIYFSYDVKMKEKGDIPEGYSVSREKKERFSLILESASTNQTSMYLCASSLTAEAFFGQGTRLTVV.

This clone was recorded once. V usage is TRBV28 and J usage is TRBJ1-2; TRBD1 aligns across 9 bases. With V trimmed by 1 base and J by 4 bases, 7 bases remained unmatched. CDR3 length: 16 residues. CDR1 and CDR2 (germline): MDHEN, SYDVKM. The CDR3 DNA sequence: TGTGCCAGCAGTTTATACCCTCCGGACAGGGGCTATGGCTACACCTTC. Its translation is CASSLYPPDRGYGYTF.